Listed below are T cell receptor beta chains from one sample, sequenced in a study of T cell repertoires in cytomegalovirus infection. From the reads, TCRdb called clonotypes with MiXCR, one entry per CDR3 protein. The table records under 300,000 distinct CDR3 sequences, approximately 15% of them present only once. The specimen sequenced was CD8+ T cells from PBMCs. The receptors come from a human donor in good health (CMV status not recorded). Some clones in this sample may be carry-over from other donors' samples. Each CDR3 is given with its conserved first and last residue. Fields, in order: CDR3 DNA, CDR3 protein, clone size, V gene, J gene, CDR3 length, D gene. A D gene is named only where the DNA matches it firmly. Size values are once, few and many counts, or a class for expanded clones, and some rows have none.

CDR3nt: TGTGCCAGCAGCTTACTACTTCGGGTCGCCGGGGAGCTGTTTTTT
CDR3aa: CASSLLLRVAGELFF
abundance: many
v_gene: TRBV7-8
j_gene: TRBJ2-2
len: 15
d_gene: .

CDR3nt: TGTGCCACCAGTGATACCTCAAAGGGGATCTATGGCTACACCTTC
CDR3aa: CATSDTSKGIYGYTF
abundance: many
v_gene: TRBV24-1
j_gene: TRBJ1-2
len: 15
d_gene: .

CDR3nt: TGCAGTGCTAGAGATTGGCAGGGGGGGAATTGGAATGAGCAGTTCTTC
CDR3aa: CSARDWQGGNWNEQFF
abundance: .
v_gene: TRBV20-1
j_gene: TRBJ2-1
len: 16
d_gene: .

CDR3nt: TGTGCCAGCAGCCAAGTAGAGGGCGAGCAGTACTTC
CDR3aa: CASSQVEGEQYF
abundance: .
v_gene: TRBV14
j_gene: TRBJ2-7
len: 12
d_gene: .

CDR3nt: TGTGCCAGCAGGGGAAGCGGGGGCCACCTCATCGGGGAGCTGTTTTTT
CDR3aa: CASRGSGGHLIGELFF
abundance: once
v_gene: TRBV7-4
j_gene: TRBJ2-2
len: 16
d_gene: TRBD2

CDR3nt: TGTGCCATCAGTGAGTCGTGGGGCCTGAACACCGGGGAGCTGTTTTTT
CDR3aa: CAISESWGLNTGELFF
abundance: few
v_gene: TRBV10-3
j_gene: TRBJ2-2
len: 16
d_gene: .

CDR3nt: TGTGCCAGCAGTTTATCTAAGTACCAAGAGACCCAGTACTTC
CDR3aa: CASSLSKYQETQYF
abundance: many
v_gene: TRBV28
j_gene: TRBJ2-5
len: 14
d_gene: .

CDR3nt: TGCGCCAGCGCGGAAGAGGGGGCCTACGAGCAGTACTTC
CDR3aa: CASAEEGAYEQYF
abundance: many
v_gene: TRBV5-1
j_gene: TRBJ2-7
len: 13
d_gene: .

CDR3nt: TGCAGTGCTAGAGATTCAGGAAGTACTCCCAAGGCCGGGGCCAACGTCCTGACTTTC
CDR3aa: CSARDSGSTPKAGANVLTF
abundance: many
v_gene: TRBV20-1
j_gene: TRBJ2-6
len: 19
d_gene: .

CDR3nt: TGTGCCAGCTCAAGGTTGTCCCACTTCAACACTGAAGCTTTCTTT
CDR3aa: CASSRLSHFNTEAFF
abundance: .
v_gene: TRBV14
j_gene: TRBJ1-1
len: 15
d_gene: .

CDR3nt: TGCGCCAGCAGCCCGCGCGATATTAACACCGGGGAGCTGTTTTTT
CDR3aa: CASSPRDINTGELFF
abundance: few
v_gene: TRBV4-1
j_gene: TRBJ2-2
len: 15
d_gene: .

CDR3nt: TGCAGTGCTGTAAGGGCCACCTATAATTCACCCCTCCACTTT
CDR3aa: CSAVRATYNSPLHF
abundance: .
v_gene: TRBV20-1
j_gene: TRBJ1-6
len: 14
d_gene: .

CDR3nt: TGTGCCAGCAGCTTAGATTTTGGCGAGACCCAGTACTTC
CDR3aa: CASSLDFGETQYF
abundance: .
v_gene: TRBV7-6
j_gene: TRBJ2-5
len: 13
d_gene: .

CDR3nt: TGCAGTGTGGGGACTAGCACGGAGACCCAGTACTTC
CDR3aa: CSVGTSTETQYF
abundance: .
v_gene: TRBV20-1
j_gene: TRBJ2-5
len: 12
d_gene: TRBD2

CDR3nt: TGTGCCATCAGTGAGTCGCCCGGCCAGCGACTCAGCACAGATACGCAGTATTTT
CDR3aa: CAISESPGQRLSTDTQYF
abundance: .
v_gene: TRBV10-3
j_gene: TRBJ2-3
len: 18
d_gene: .

CDR3nt: TGTGCCTCTAGGGGGGGTTGGGATTCACCCCTCCACTTT
CDR3aa: CASRGGWDSPLHF
abundance: few
v_gene: TRBV12-3/TRBV12-4
j_gene: TRBJ1-6
len: 13
d_gene: .

CDR3nt: TGTGCCAGCAGTTACGGGACAGGGTTATACAATGAGCAGTTCTTC
CDR3aa: CASSYGTGLYNEQFF
abundance: many
v_gene: TRBV6-5
j_gene: TRBJ2-1
len: 15
d_gene: TRBD1

CDR3nt: TGTGCCAGCAGTTACGAGCGACAGCCTTCCTACAATGAGCAGTTCTTC
CDR3aa: CASSYERQPSYNEQFF
abundance: few
v_gene: TRBV6-2/TRBV6-3
j_gene: TRBJ2-1
len: 16
d_gene: .

CDR3nt: TGCAGTGCTAGAGATTATGCACTCTACACTGAAGCTTTCTTT
CDR3aa: CSARDYALYTEAFF
abundance: .
v_gene: TRBV20-1
j_gene: TRBJ1-1
len: 14
d_gene: .

CDR3nt: TGCGCCAGCAGCCAACGGGGGACAGCTAGCACAGATACGCAGTATTTT
CDR3aa: CASSQRGTASTDTQYF
abundance: few
v_gene: TRBV4-1
j_gene: TRBJ2-3
len: 16
d_gene: .

CDR3nt: TGTGCCAGCGGGGGTCTGAGCTACGAGCAGTACTTC
CDR3aa: CASGGLSYEQYF
abundance: many
v_gene: TRBV7-9
j_gene: TRBJ2-7
len: 12
d_gene: .

CDR3nt: TGTGCCAGCAGTCTCCCCTCGGCGGGGGGCCCTTACAATGAGCAGTTCTTC
CDR3aa: CASSLPSAGGPYNEQFF
abundance: .
v_gene: TRBV28
j_gene: TRBJ2-1
len: 17
d_gene: TRBD2

CDR3nt: TGTGCCAGCAGCTTGTACGACAGGGTGACCTACGAGCAGTACTTC
CDR3aa: CASSLYDRVTYEQYF
abundance: many
v_gene: TRBV5-5
j_gene: TRBJ2-7
len: 15
d_gene: TRBD1

CDR3nt: TGTGCCAGCAGTTACGCTTACGAATCAGCAACCGGGACAGGGTACTATGGCTACACCTTC
CDR3aa: CASSYAYESATGTGYYGYTF
abundance: few
v_gene: TRBV6-6
j_gene: TRBJ1-2
len: 20
d_gene: TRBD1

CDR3nt: TGTGCCAGCAGTTCCGTACTAGCGGGGGGCTACCGAGATACGCAGTATTTT
CDR3aa: CASSSVLAGGYRDTQYF
abundance: .
v_gene: TRBV6-2/TRBV6-3
j_gene: TRBJ2-3
len: 17
d_gene: TRBD2

CDR3nt: TGTGCCACCAGCAGAGATCCGCCGGGGTCCTGGCATAATTCACCCCTCCACTTT
CDR3aa: CATSRDPPGSWHNSPLHF
abundance: few
v_gene: TRBV15
j_gene: TRBJ1-6
len: 18
d_gene: .

CDR3nt: TGTGCCAGCAGTCTAGAGGGAGGGGGTACCGCCGCGCATTTT
CDR3aa: CASSLEGGGTAAHF
abundance: .
v_gene: TRBV6-6
j_gene: TRBJ1-5
len: 14
d_gene: .

CDR3nt: TGTGCCAGCAATAAACTCCGGGGGATGGATCAGCCCCAGCATTTT
CDR3aa: CASNKLRGMDQPQHF
abundance: .
v_gene: TRBV6-1
j_gene: TRBJ1-5
len: 15
d_gene: .

CDR3nt: TGTGCCAGCAGGAAGGGACAGAATTATAATTCACCCCTCCACTTT
CDR3aa: CASRKGQNYNSPLHF
abundance: few
v_gene: TRBV6-1
j_gene: TRBJ1-6
len: 15
d_gene: TRBD1

CDR3nt: TGTGCCAGCAGCCAAGGGGACGGGACAGATACGCAGTATTTT
CDR3aa: CASSQGDGTDTQYF
abundance: .
v_gene: TRBV3-1
j_gene: TRBJ2-3
len: 14
d_gene: .

CDR3nt: TGCAGTGCTAGAGTGGAGGGGGGGCTGGACTACGAGCAGTACTTC
CDR3aa: CSARVEGGLDYEQYF
abundance: few
v_gene: TRBV20-1
j_gene: TRBJ2-7
len: 15
d_gene: .

CDR3nt: TGTGCCAGCAGTCTAGAACCCGGGACAGGGGGTGTAGGGATGTCCAATGAGCAGTTCTTC
CDR3aa: CASSLEPGTGGVGMSNEQFF
abundance: many
v_gene: TRBV6-5
j_gene: TRBJ2-1
len: 20
d_gene: TRBD1

CDR3nt: TGCAGTGCTAGACCCGTTCGGACAGGGCCCACAGAGACCCAGTACTTC
CDR3aa: CSARPVRTGPTETQYF
abundance: .
v_gene: TRBV20-1
j_gene: TRBJ2-5
len: 16
d_gene: TRBD1

CDR3nt: TGCAGCGTTGAAGAGTGGACAGGGGGCGCCACGCAGTATTTT
CDR3aa: CSVEEWTGGATQYF
abundance: .
v_gene: TRBV29-1
j_gene: TRBJ2-3
len: 14
d_gene: TRBD1

CDR3nt: TGTGCCAGCAGTTTTTCAGGGGATGCCTACGAGCAGTACTTC
CDR3aa: CASSFSGDAYEQYF
abundance: few
v_gene: TRBV28
j_gene: TRBJ2-7
len: 14
d_gene: .

CDR3nt: TGTGCCAGCAGTTTTGTCCGTTTAGAGACCCAGTACTTC
CDR3aa: CASSFVRLETQYF
abundance: many
v_gene: TRBV12-3/TRBV12-4
j_gene: TRBJ2-5
len: 13
d_gene: .

CDR3nt: TGTGCCATCAGTGAACAATCTACAGGGTCGGGGGCCAACGTCCTGACTTTC
CDR3aa: CAISEQSTGSGANVLTF
abundance: .
v_gene: TRBV10-3
j_gene: TRBJ2-6
len: 17
d_gene: .

CDR3nt: TGTGCCAGCAGCACTCCTACAGGGGGCGCCGAGCAGTACTTC
CDR3aa: CASSTPTGGAEQYF
abundance: .
v_gene: TRBV28
j_gene: TRBJ2-7
len: 14
d_gene: TRBD1

CDR3nt: TGCAGTGCTAGCCACAGGGGGTTCTACGAGCAGTACTTC
CDR3aa: CSASHRGFYEQYF
abundance: .
v_gene: TRBV20-1
j_gene: TRBJ2-7
len: 13
d_gene: TRBD1

CDR3nt: TGTGCTAGTGGTTACCCAGTCGGTTACGAGCAGTACTTC
CDR3aa: CASGYPVGYEQYF
abundance: few
v_gene: TRBV12-5
j_gene: TRBJ2-7
len: 13
d_gene: .

CDR3nt: TGCGCCAGCAGCCAAGATCCGACGGGGTTAGGATACGAGCAGTACTTC
CDR3aa: CASSQDPTGLGYEQYF
abundance: few
v_gene: TRBV4-1
j_gene: TRBJ2-7
len: 16
d_gene: .

CDR3nt: TGTGCCAGCAGCAGTGGGGCGGGCGTTGGAGGTTCCTACGAGCAGTACTTC
CDR3aa: CASSSGAGVGGSYEQYF
abundance: few
v_gene: TRBV2
j_gene: TRBJ2-7
len: 17
d_gene: .

CDR3nt: TGCAGCGTTGAAGACACAGAGGAAGCTTTCTTT
CDR3aa: CSVEDTEEAFF
abundance: .
v_gene: TRBV29-1
j_gene: TRBJ1-1
len: 11
d_gene: .